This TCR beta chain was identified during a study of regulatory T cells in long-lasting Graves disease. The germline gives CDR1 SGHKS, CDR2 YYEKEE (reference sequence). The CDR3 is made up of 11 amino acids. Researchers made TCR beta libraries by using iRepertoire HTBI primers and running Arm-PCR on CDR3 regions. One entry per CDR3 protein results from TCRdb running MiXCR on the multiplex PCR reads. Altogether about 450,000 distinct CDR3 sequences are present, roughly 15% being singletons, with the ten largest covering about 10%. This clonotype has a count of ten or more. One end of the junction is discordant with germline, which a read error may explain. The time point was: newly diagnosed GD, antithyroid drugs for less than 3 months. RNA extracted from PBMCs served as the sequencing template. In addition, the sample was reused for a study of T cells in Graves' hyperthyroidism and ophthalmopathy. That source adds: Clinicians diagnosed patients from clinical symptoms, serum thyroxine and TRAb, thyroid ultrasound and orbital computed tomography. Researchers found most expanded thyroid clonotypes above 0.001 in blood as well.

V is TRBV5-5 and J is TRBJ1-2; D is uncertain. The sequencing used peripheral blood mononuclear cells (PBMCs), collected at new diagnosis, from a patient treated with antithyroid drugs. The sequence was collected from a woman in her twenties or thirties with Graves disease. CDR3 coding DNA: TGTGCCAGCAGCTCGCAAGGACGGCCCGCCTTC. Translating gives CASSSQGRPAF.